This T cell receptor beta chain was sequenced during a study of OX40 agonist ivuxolimab in advanced cancers. The wider study: At 0.01 to 10 mg/kg, ivuxolimab was administered intravenously to patients every 2 weeks. Therapy given before enrollment (anti-PD-1, anti-PD-L1 or anti-CTLA-4) was allowed, and 30% to 50% had some.

Sequenced by immunoSEQ multiplex PCR; TCRdb stores in-frame clones only, minus some. This table has some 94,000 clones, roughly nine tenths appearing once. Germline CDR1 is MNHEY and CDR2 is SVGAGI. This CDR3 region has 13 residues. Trimming removed 4 bases at V and 8 bases at J, with 12 bases between. Turning to this clone: What it binds is unknown.

Study-wide results and caveats: Circulating CD4+ and CD8+ T cells showed clonal expansion by week 6 at 0.1 to 3.0 mg/kg. Expansion of clones was among the lowest in partial responders at 0.1-3.0 mg/kg.

The sequenced sample was CD4+ or CD8+ T cells sorted from blood, obtained in a trial of the OX40 agonist ivuxolimab. The clonotype comes from an adult with an advanced solid tumor such as melanoma, head and neck, liver or kidney cancer. This chain uses TRBV6-5 with TRBJ2-1; tentative D call: TRBD1 (6 bases). This CDR3 is CASSLSPGDEQFF. The CDR3 DNA reads TGTGCCAGCAGTTTGAGCCCAGGGGATGAGCAGTTCTTC.